This TCR beta chain came from a study of cytomegalovirus exposure and HLA in healthy donors. The PCR ran on 60 Vbeta and 13 Jbeta primers. Produced via immunoSEQ multiplex PCR; TCRdb's table is partial and in-frame only. The table includes approximately 93,000 clones, 82% detected once. V was pared by 5 bases and J by 6 bases, with 5 bases of the junction left unmatched. The germline gives CDR1 MNHEY, CDR2 SVGAGI. The CDR3 consists of 14 residues. This TCR came from a man aged 50 or older in good health and CMV-seronegative. The gene calls are TRBV6-5 and TRBJ1-5, with 9 bases fitting TRBD1. Sequencing was done on a sample of PBMCs. CDR3 sequence: CASSRDREGQPQHF. The DNA of the CDR3 is TGTGCCAGCAGTCGGGACAGGGAAGGTCAGCCCCAGCATTTT.